This entry is about one T cell receptor beta chain. A read error is possible here, since a much larger clone lies one base away. These data originate in a study of human T cells and chemical hapten exposure. Study background: Chiefly women, the patients showed alopecia areata, totalis or universalis.

TCRdb re-called the RACE reads with MiXCR, one entry per CDR3 protein. This table holds tens of thousands of distinct CDR3 sequences, about 10% found once. Time point noted: patch test 2, 6 weeks after DPC sensitization. Treatment denoted: therapeutic diphenylcyclopropenone sensitization with weekly scalp DPC. Trimming removed 2 bases from V and 6 bases from J, with 11 bases in between. CDR3 length: 13 amino acids. Germline V gene lookup returns CDR1 SGHTA and CDR2 FQGNSA. This specimen was whole blood, taken in connection with sensitization to the hapten diphenylcyclopropenone (DPC). The source of this sequence is a woman aged 25 to 45 with alopecia areata. Some clones in this sample may be carry-over from other donors' samples. The chain employs TRBV7-2 and TRBJ2-7; D not certain. The CDR3 coding sequence is TGTGCCAGCAGCTTACTGACGAGAGGCGAGCAGTACTTC. Its protein product is CASSLLTRGEQYF.